This T cell receptor (beta chain) was obtained from a study of long-term antiretroviral therapy in people with HIV. Study outcomes and limitations: Post-ART diversity increased but stayed below transplant donor controls. Blood dates from the mid-2000s to the late 2010s, possibly under older ART regimens.

Concerning this clone: Its antigen is undetermined.

PBMC samples from each donor numbered at least one pre-ART and at least two post-ART. This CDR3 has 14 residues. V dropped 4 bases and J dropped 4; count of bases not matched to a gene: 5. Germline CDR1 MRHNA, CDR2 SNTAGT. The immunoSEQ assay was v3.0, run at survey level. Only in-frame clones appear in the TCRdb table, and some are missing; sequencing was by immunoSEQ multiplex PCR. This table holds about 16,000 clones, around four fifths found once. The receptor's source is a middle-aged woman with HIV. V gene TRBV6-4 combines with J gene TRBJ2-3, with 7 bases lining up with TRBD1. The source was unsorted PBMCs, collected about 3.2 years after starting antiretroviral therapy. CDR3 in DNA: TGTGCCAGCAGTGCGTTGCAGGGGGCAGATACGCAGTATTTT. Translation gives CASSALQGADTQYF.